A single sample gave rise to the 28 T cell receptor beta chains below, sequenced in a study of molecular identifiers for immune sequencing clone quantification listed by TCRdb under 2018. The library relied on PCR. For sequencing, an Illumina HiSeq 4000 was employed. TCRdb handled the public reads itself, with Q25 trimming in fastp and clone calling in MiXCR, and kept productive beta chains. Records with the same CDR3 protein are collapsed into one entry carrying the most frequent genes and DNA. The sample includes just under 650,000 distinct CDR3 sequences, with just under 20% observed a single time. The top ten clonotypes cover about 0.9% of the sample. Sequenced material: naive CD8+ T cells from blood, with Jurkat cell RNA spiked in. Taken with the paper, the label for cell subset or site translates to: FACS-sorted CD8+CD4-CCR7+CD45RA+ naive T cells. Receptors were obtained from a human donor in good health. Some libraries in this study had Jurkat cell RNA spiked in.

Remarks on this clonotype: This could be a read error, since a much larger clone is one nucleotide away. This chain links TRBV28 with TRBJ2-1; possible D gene TRBD1, 5 bases. From germline, CDR1 is MDHEN and CDR2 SYDVKM. This CDR3 region has 14 residues. The ends were cut back, 10 bases at V and 5 bases at J, with 18 bases in the middle. CDR3 coding DNA: TGTGCCACCAAGTTTATGGACAACCACAATGAGCAGTTCTTC. Translating gives CATKFMDNHNEQFF.

Remarks on this clonotype: This may come from a read error, since a much larger clone is one base off. V is TRBV4-1 and J is TRBJ1-5, with a possible D match to TRBD1 (5 bases). The germline V gene encodes CDR1 MGHRA and CDR2 YSYEKL. CDR3 length equals 19 residues. The CDR3, as DNA: TGCGCCAGCAGCTCATTCGGGTCGGGGCCCTTGAACCACCATCAGCCCCTGCATTTT. As protein: CASSSFGSGPLNHHQPLHF.

V gene TRBV5-1 combines with J gene TRBJ1-6; the match to TRBD1 covers 7 bases. The V and J ends lost 0 bases and 10 bases, in that order; junction bases with no gene match: 4. The germline V gene has CDR1 SGHRS and CDR2 YFSETQ. The CDR3 contains 14 residues. The CDR3 here is CASSLVGTDSPLHF. CDR3 sequence (DNA): TGCGCCAGCAGCTTGGTGGGGACAGACTCACCCCTCCACTTT. Based on the CDR3 plus reference TRBV5-1 and TRBJ1-6, the full variable domain is KAGVTQTPRYLIKTRGQQVTLSCSPISGHRSVSWYQQTPGQGLQFLFEYFSETQRNKGNFPGRFSGRQFSNSRSEMNVSTLELGDSALYLCASSLVGTDSPLHFGNGTRLTVT.

Comment on this clonotype: Possible read error: a much larger clone is one base away. Likely a read error: the CDR3 ends without its conserved phenylalanine or tryptophan. This chain connects TRBV24-1 to TRBJ2-1, with a tentative D call TRBD1 (5 bases). The V gene's germline CDR1 is KGHDR and CDR2 SFDVKD. The CDR3 loop spans 13 amino acids. Trimming shortened V by 7 bases and J by 8 bases, and 14 bases separated the two germline ends. The CDR3 DNA reads as TGTGCCACCAGCGCCCTCCTAGGGGATGAGCAGTTCTCC. Its translation is CATSALLGDEQFS.

The chain combines TRBV20-1 with TRBJ1-2; TRBD1 aligns across 11 bases. The CDR3 consists of 14 residues. Germline V gives CDR1 DFQATT, CDR2 SNEGSKA (reference sequence). V lost 4 bases to trimming and J lost 4 bases; unmatched junction nucleotides: 5. CDR3: CSATEDRGLYGYTF. In nucleotides, the CDR3 is TGCAGTGCTACCGAGGACAGGGGGCTCTATGGCTACACCTTC.

The V gene is TRBV11-2, the J gene TRBJ2-7; 8 bases are shared with TRBD1. The trim removed 3 bases at V and 6 bases at J, leaving 4 bases unmatched. The CDR3 is 13 amino acids. CDR1 is SGHAT and CDR2 is FQNNGV in the germline V gene. The CDR3 sequence: CASSFDRGVEQYF. DNA of the CDR3: TGTGCCAGCAGCTTCGACAGGGGAGTCGAGCAGTACTTC. Full variable domain (missing parts from reference TRBV11-2 and TRBJ2-7): EAGVAQSPRYKIIEKRQSVAFWCNPISGHATLYWYQQILGQGPKLLIQFQNNGVVDDSQLPKDRFSAERLKGVDSTLKIQPAKLEDSAVYLCASSFDRGVEQYFGPGTRLTVT.

This clonotype showed up many times. V and J are TRBV12-3 or TRBV12-4 and TRBJ1-2, with D possibly TRBD1 on 6 matching bases. This CDR3 is 14 amino acids long. V lost 0 bases and J 4 bases, leaving 9 bases between the germline ends. The CDR3 region has the DNA TGTGCCAGCAGTTTAGCGGGACACCTCTATGGCTACACCTTC. Residues: CASSLAGHLYGYTF.

In this sample, this clonotype turned up many times. V is TRBV9 and J is TRBJ1-3, with D hard to call. The germline CDR1 and CDR2 sequences are SGDLS and YYNGEE. The CDR3 sequence is 18 residues long. Trimming cost V 3 bases and J 1 base, with 20 bases left between them. The CDR3 sequence: CASSEETLASSSGNTIYF. The CDR3 nucleotides read TGTGCCAGCAGCGAGGAGACCCTAGCCTCCTCGTCTGGAAACACCATATATTTT.

The V call is TRBV19, the J call TRBJ2-4, with D possibly TRBD2 on 5 matching bases. Germline V gives CDR1 LNHDA, CDR2 SQIVND (reference sequence). CDR3 length: 15 residues. V lost 3 bases, J lost 6 bases, and 15 bases lay in between. CDR3 sequence reads: CASSIEGSYGNIQYF. The DNA of the CDR3 is TGTGCCAGTAGTATTGAGGGTAGCTATGGAAACATTCAGTACTTC. The full variable domain, completed using reference TRBV19 and TRBJ2-4, is DGGITQSPKYLFRKEGQNVTLSCEQNLNHDAMYWYRQDPGQGLRLIYYSQIVNDFQKGDIAEGYSVSREKKESFPLTVTSAQKNPTAFYLCASSIEGSYGNIQYFGAGTRLSVL.

The chain couples TRBV9 to TRBJ1-5, with unresolved D. This CDR3 has 14 residues. Trimming left V 4 bases short and J 0 bases short, with 8 bases between. Per the germline V gene, CDR1 is SGDLS and CDR2 is YYNGEE. The CDR3 loop is CASSPGSSNQPQHF. The CDR3 DNA sequence: TGTGCCAGCAGCCCTGGGAGTAGCAATCAGCCCCAGCATTTT.

The rearrangement uses TRBV9 and TRBJ2-2; D not resolved. V gave up 4 bases and J gave up 1 base, with 8 bases separating them. Germline V lookup: CDR1 SGDLS, CDR2 YYNGEE. The length of the CDR3 is 14 residues. Written as DNA, the CDR3 is TGTGCCAGCAGCCCCTACGGGAACACCGGGGAGCTGTTTTTT. Amino acid sequence: CASSPYGNTGELFF.

This clonotype has a count of ten or more. The genes are TRBV6-5 and TRBJ2-3; possibly TRBD2 for D (6 bases). Germline-derived CDR1 and CDR2 are MNHEY and SVGAGI. The CDR3 spans 18 residues. Trimming removed 0 bases from V and 2 bases from J, with 18 bases in between. The CDR3 DNA is TGTGCCAGCAGTTACTCGACCGGGGCGGGGAAGTTCACAGATACGCAGTATTTT. Translating it yields CASSYSTGAGKFTDTQYF.

In this sample, this clonotype turned up many times. The V and J genes are TRBV28 and TRBJ2-7; D possibly corresponds to TRBD2 (5 bases). The CDR3 covers 14 residues. Per the germline V gene, CDR1 is MDHEN and CDR2 is SYDVKM. The V and J ends lost 6 bases and 2 bases respectively, with 14 bases between them. CDR3 in DNA: TGTGCCAGCAGACGAGGGTGGCCCCCCTACGAGCAGTACTTC. Translated: CASRRGWPPYEQYF.

This clonotype was recorded many times. CDR3 region: CASSYSINSQGRTEAFF. The CDR3 region has the DNA TGTGCCAGCAGTTACTCGATTAACTCGCAGGGCAGAACTGAAGCTTTCTTT. The chain has TRBV6-2 or TRBV6-3 and TRBJ1-1; perhaps TRBD1 as D (5 bases). Looked up from germline, CDR1 is MNHEY and CDR2 is SVGEGT. The CDR3 sequence is 17 residues long. The V end was cut by 0 bases, the J end by 5 bases, with 19 bases between.

This clonotype came up many times. The chain uses TRBV2 and TRBJ1-5; 8 positions agree with TRBD1. The germline V gene has CDR1 SNHLY and CDR2 FYNNEI. V shed 7 bases, J shed 6 bases, and the junction held 2 bases outside the gene matches. This CDR3 has 12 amino acids. The CDR3 loop is CASKTGGQPQHF. As DNA, the CDR3 is TGTGCCAGCAAAACAGGGGGTCAGCCCCAGCATTTT.

The chain employs TRBV5-6 and TRBJ2-4; tentative D call: TRBD1 (5 bases). Germline V gene lookup returns CDR1 SGHDT and CDR2 YYEEEE. The CDR3 has 15 amino acids. V was trimmed by 0 bases and J by 8 bases, leaving 15 bases between them. CDR3 nucleotides: TGTGCCAGCAGCTTGGCAGGGAAGGTTCGTGACATTCAGTACTTC. Translation gives CASSLAGKVRDIQYF.

In regard to this clonotype: A clone one base away is much larger, so this may be a read error. The chain joins TRBV6-5 to TRBJ1-2; TRBD1 matches at 7 bases. There are 14 residues in the CDR3. The germline CDR1 and CDR2 sequences are MNHEY and SVGAGI. The DNA of the CDR3 is TGTGCCAACAGTTACCACGGACAGGTTCATGGCTACACCTTC. This codes for CANSYHGQVHGYTF.

On this clonotype itself: A much larger clonotype is one base distant, so this may be a read error. V is TRBV11-2 and J is TRBJ1-1, with D possibly matching TRBD1 (5 bases). CDR1 and CDR2 from the germline V gene are SGHAT and FQNNGV. The CDR3 extends over 14 amino acids. The CDR3 nucleotides read TGTGCCAGCAGCAGAGAGTGGGGGATCACTGAAGCTTGCTTT. The encoded protein is CASSREWGITEACF.

This clonotype was counted many times. The V call is TRBV14, the J call TRBJ2-7; 9 nucleotides align to TRBD2. The CDR3 sequence is 18 residues long. V shed 0 bases and J 3 bases; nucleotides not matched to a gene: 12. Germline V gene lookup returns CDR1 SGHDN and CDR2 FVKESK. This chain's CDR3 is CASSQDKAQLTSGYEQYF. In DNA form, the CDR3 reads TGTGCCAGCAGCCAAGATAAGGCGCAACTGACTAGCGGCTACGAGCAGTACTTC.

This clonotype occurred many times. The CDR3 DNA sequence: TGTGCCACCCGAGGACAGAACACCGGGGAGCTGTTTTTT. This encodes CATRGQNTGELFF. V usage is TRBV24-1 and J usage is TRBJ2-2; weak D call: TRBD1 (5 bases). Deletions cut 9 bases from V and 1 base from J, with 8 bases between. The CDR3 length is 13 residues. The germline V gene has CDR1 KGHDR and CDR2 SFDVKD.

This clonotype was counted at least ten times. This chain joins TRBV12-3 or TRBV12-4 and TRBJ2-7, with D maybe TRBD2 (6 bases). V gave up 3 bases and J gave up 5 bases, with 17 bases separating them. The CDR3 contains 15 residues. CDR3 region: CASSLFGTDYDEQYF. The CDR3 region has the DNA TGTGCCAGCAGTTTGTTCGGGACTGACTACGACGAGCAGTACTTC.

This clonotype appeared many times. This rearrangement joins TRBV28 to TRBJ2-5, with 7 bases aligning to TRBD2. The germline CDR1 and CDR2 sequences are MDHEN and SYDVKM. The V gene end was trimmed by 6 bases and the J gene end by 3 bases; junction bases not matched to a gene: 7. The CDR3 loop spans 14 amino acids. CDR3 in DNA: TGTGCCAGCAGCTTAACAGCGGGGAAAGAGACCCAGTACTTC. This gives the protein CASSLTAGKETQYF.

Turning to this clonotype: Compared with germline, one end of the junction differs, possibly owing to a read error. This chain uses TRBV19 with TRBJ2-1, with 10 nucleotides matching TRBD2. Germline-derived CDR1 and CDR2 are LNHDA and SQIVND (reference sequence). The CDR3 covers 16 residues. The CDR3 sequence is CASSPGLAGDYNGQFF. The DNA of the CDR3 is TGTGCCAGTAGTCCAGGTCTAGCGGGGGATTACAATGGGCAGTTCTTC.

V is TRBV7-9 and J is TRBJ2-2; D possibly corresponds to TRBD2 (5 bases). The germline V gene encodes CDR1 SEHNR and CDR2 FQNEAQ (reference sequence). V lost 2 bases, J lost 3 bases, and 7 bases lay in between. This CDR3 has 14 amino acids. The CDR3 DNA is TGTGCCAGCAGCTTACTAGCTGACACCGGGGAGCTGTTTTTT. Its protein product is CASSLLADTGELFF.

This clonotype was found many times. V usage is TRBV6-6 and J usage is TRBJ2-3, with 9 nucleotides matching TRBD2. V was pared by 4 bases and J by 4 bases, with 15 bases of the junction left unmatched. This CDR3 spans 18 amino acids. The germline gives CDR1 MNHNY, CDR2 SVGAGI (reference sequence). The CDR3 DNA follows: TGTGCCAGCAGTTTCGTATCGGGCGGGAGGGCCAGCGCAGATACGCAGTATTTT. Its translation is CASSFVSGGRASADTQYF.

This clonotype was picked up many times. J is TRBJ1-1 and V is TRBV20-1, with unresolved D. CDR1 is DFQATT, CDR2 SNEGSKA, per germline (reference sequence). The CDR3 length is 12 residues. V was cut by 6 bases and J by 4 bases, with 12 bases left in between. The DNA of the CDR3 is TGCAGTGCGGAGGCCCGGAGCACTGAAGCTTTCTTT. This encodes CSAEARSTEAFF.

This clonotype was seen many times. The genes are TRBV29-1 and TRBJ1-4; D is perhaps TRBD1 (6 bases). Germline lookup yields CDR1 SQVTM and CDR2 ANQGSEA. Trimming pared 4 bases from V and 3 bases from J, leaving 30 bases between. The CDR3 length is 20 residues. CDR3 in DNA: TGCAGCGTTGTAAATAAACCGGGACAAGCACACTATTTAGCTAATGAAAAACTGTTTTTT. Translation: CSVVNKPGQAHYLANEKLFF.

V gene TRBV6-2 or TRBV6-3 combines with J gene TRBJ2-1, with TRBD2 matching 11 bases. The germline V gene encodes CDR1 MNHEY and CDR2 SVGEGT. The CDR3 runs to 16 residues. Unmatched junction bases numbered 9, after V lost 6 bases and J lost 5 bases. CDR3 sequence (DNA): TGTGCCAGCAGGAACCCTAGCGGGGGGCCGAACAATGAGCAGTTCTTC. Translated: CASRNPSGGPNNEQFF.